Presented here are 18 T cell receptor beta chains from one specimen sequenced in a study of shared clonotypes between healthy human individuals. TCRdb's copy holds only in-frame clones and misses some; the assay was immunoSEQ multiplex PCR. The profile shows roughly 1,800,000 clones, about 95% of them singletons. The naive CD8 fraction comprised CD45RO-negative cells positively selected for CCR7 and excluded terminally differentiated effector memory CD45RA+ cells. The sample consisted of naive CD8+ T cells sorted from blood. These receptors came from a man aged 18 to 29 in good health.

V gene TRBV9 combines with J gene TRBJ1-6, with D unclear. The CDR3 runs 13 residues. Per the germline V gene, CDR1 is SGDLS and CDR2 is YYNGEE. Trimming took 0 bases from V and 10 from J, leaving 8 bases between them. Written as DNA, the CDR3 is TGTGCCAGCAGCGTAGATGGGCCGTCACCCCTCCACTTT. It yields the protein CASSVDGPSPLHF. Looking up the rest from reference TRBV9 and TRBJ1-6 gives the full variable domain: DSGVTQTPKHLITATGQRVTLRCSPRSGDLSVYWYQQSLDQGLQFLIQYYNGEERAKGNILERFSAQQFPDLHSELNLSSLELGDSALYFCASSVDGPSPLHFGNGTRLTVT.

This chain uses TRBV6-6 with TRBJ2-1; D remains ambiguous. Germline CDR1 is MNHNY and CDR2 is SVGAGI (reference sequence). Trimming stripped 6 bases from V and 5 bases from J, with 14 bases between. The CDR3 has 14 amino acids. CDR3: CASSPLGANNEQFF. CDR3 sequence (DNA): TGTGCCAGCAGCCCTCTCGGAGCCAACAATGAGCAGTTCTTC.

This rearrangement joins TRBV5-1 to TRBJ1-4, with 8 bases identical to TRBD1. V gave up 3 bases and J gave up 0 bases; unmatched junction bases: 10. The CDR3 consists of 18 residues. Looked up from germline, CDR1 is SGHRS and CDR2 is YFSETQ. The DNA for the CDR3 is TGCGCCAGCAGCTCAGCGCAGGGGGCCCTTACAACTAATGAAAAACTGTTTTTT. As protein: CASSSAQGALTTNEKLFF.

In DNA form, the CDR3 reads TGTGCCAGCAGTGAAACAACTAGCACAGATACGCAGTATTTT. The encoded protein is CASSETTSTDTQYF. This chain uses TRBV25-1 with TRBJ2-3; D is uncertain. Germline V CDR1 and CDR2: MGHDK, SYGVNS. Deletions cut 2 bases from V and 0 bases from J, with 6 bases between. This CDR3 is 14 amino acids long.

This clone was detected once. The rearrangement joins TRBV19 to TRBJ1-2, with a tentative D call TRBD1 (6 bases). Germline V CDR1 and CDR2: LNHDA, SQIVND (reference sequence). The germline V and J ends were trimmed by 10 bases and 4 bases, with 16 bases remaining between them. The CDR3 contains 13 residues. The CDR3 sequence is CATTPTGIYGYTF. CDR3 in DNA: TGTGCCACCACACCCACAGGGATCTATGGCTACACCTTC. Full variable domain (rest looked up from reference TRBV19 and TRBJ1-2): DGGITQSPKYLFRKEGQNVTLSCEQNLNHDAMYWYRQDPGQGLRLIYYSQIVNDFQKGDIAEGYSVSREKKESFPLTVTSAQKNPTAFYLCATTPTGIYGYTFGSGTRLTVV.

The V call is TRBV7-9, the J call TRBJ2-3; tentatively, D is TRBD1 (5 bases). The CDR3 is 15 amino acids. V was pared by 4 bases and J by 2 bases, with 13 bases between. Per germline, CDR1 SEHNR and CDR2 FQNEAQ (reference sequence). CDR3 nucleotide sequence: TGTGCCAGCAGCTCGACAGTTTCTTACACAGATACGCAGTATTTT. It codes for CASSSTVSYTDTQYF.

The table lists this clone with a few counts. The chain is built from TRBV7-9 and TRBJ2-1, with D tentatively TRBD1 (6 bases). There are 15 residues in the CDR3. CDR1 and CDR2 (germline): SEHNR, FQNEAQ (reference sequence). The V gene lost 0 bases and the J gene lost 5 bases, with 11 bases spanning the gap. The CDR3 DNA reads as TGTGCCAGCAGCTTAGCCCAGGGGAGCGACAATGAGCAGTTCTTC. The encoded protein is CASSLAQGSDNEQFF.

V gene TRBV2 combines with J gene TRBJ2-7; D is possibly TRBD1 (5 bases). CDR1 is SNHLY and CDR2 is FYNNEI in the germline V gene. V lost 4 bases to trimming and J lost 10 bases, with 23 bases between them. CDR3 length: 15 amino acids. The chain's CDR3 is CASSGTERGQPIQYF. The CDR3 nucleotides read TGTGCCAGCAGTGGAACTGAAAGGGGCCAGCCGATCCAGTACTTC.

The chain couples TRBV5-4 to TRBJ1-2, with 7 bases identical to TRBD1. CDR1 and CDR2 from the germline V gene are SGHNT and YYREEE (reference sequence). The V segment lost 1 base and the J segment 2 bases; nucleotides outside the gene matches: 2. This CDR3 has 14 amino acids. DNA of the CDR3: TGTGCCAGCAGCTTGACAGGGGCGAACTATGGCTACACCTTC. Encoded protein: CASSLTGANYGYTF.

The V gene is TRBV9, the J gene TRBJ2-3, with TRBD1 as a possible D gene (5 bases). Germline lookup yields CDR1 SGDLS and CDR2 YYNGEE. Trimming took off 0 bases at V and 5 bases at J, with 13 bases between the two ends. The CDR3 consists of 15 residues. CDR3: CASSVEGQGRDTQYF. The CDR3 nucleotides read TGTGCCAGCAGCGTAGAAGGGCAGGGCAGAGATACGCAGTATTTT. The entire variable domain, with the rest obtained from reference TRBV9 and TRBJ2-3, is as follows: DSGVTQTPKHLITATGQRVTLRCSPRSGDLSVYWYQQSLDQGLQFLIQYYNGEERAKGNILERFSAQQFPDLHSELNLSSLELGDSALYFCASSVEGQGRDTQYFGPGTRLTVL.

This sequence joins TRBV28 and TRBJ2-1, with D perhaps matching TRBD1 (6 bases). The V gene lost 4 bases and the J gene lost 8 bases, with 9 bases spanning the gap. The germline gives CDR1 MDHEN, CDR2 SYDVKM. CDR3 length: 12 amino acids. Written as DNA, the CDR3 is TGTGCCAGCAGTTCAGGGGTCCATGAGCAGTTCTTC. It codes for CASSSGVHEQFF.

The V and J genes are TRBV5-5 and TRBJ2-7, with D unresolved. Looked up from germline, CDR1 is SGHKS and CDR2 is YYEKEE (reference sequence). The CDR3 extends over 13 amino acids. The V end lost 0 bases, the J end lost 3 bases, and 7 bases lay between the germline ends. The CDR3 loop reads CASSLVLDYEQYF. The DNA for the CDR3 is TGTGCCAGCAGCTTGGTTCTTGACTACGAGCAGTACTTC. Looking up the rest from reference TRBV5-5 and TRBJ2-7 gives the full variable domain: DAGVTQSPTHLIKTRGQQVTLRCSPISGHKSVSWYQQVLGQGPQFIFQYYEKEERGRGNFPDRFSARQFPNYSSELNVNALLLGDSALYLCASSLVLDYEQYFGPGTRLTVT.

This clone was counted between two and nine times. The V call is TRBV10-1, the J call TRBJ1-1, with D possibly being TRBD1 (5 bases). Germline V gene sequence: CDR1 WNHNN, CDR2 SYGVQD (reference sequence). The CDR3 has 14 amino acids. The ends were cut back, 4 bases at V and 3 bases at J, with 12 bases in the middle. The chain's CDR3 is CASSAGGSDTEAFF. The CDR3 DNA follows: TGCGCCAGCAGTGCCGGGGGATCGGACACTGAAGCTTTCTTT.

V is TRBV11-2 and J is TRBJ2-5; the match to TRBD1 covers 8 bases. This CDR3 spans 15 amino acids. V lost 5 bases and J lost 1; bases outside the gene matches: 6. Looked up from germline, CDR1 is SGHAT and CDR2 is FQNNGV. CDR3 sequence: CASSQPTGGQETQYF. The CDR3 DNA reads as TGTGCCAGCAGCCAGCCAACAGGGGGCCAAGAGACCCAGTACTTC.

This chain connects TRBV7-2 to TRBJ2-5, with D unclear. The CDR3 covers 15 residues. The germline V gene has CDR1 SGHTA and CDR2 FQGNSA. Deletions cut 5 bases from V and 0 bases from J, with 13 bases between. DNA for the CDR3: TGTGCCAGCAGCCAACCCTTGGGGTACCAAGAGACCCAGTACTTC. This gives the protein CASSQPLGYQETQYF.

As concerns this clone: Other nucleotide sequences from this sample produce the same CDR3. V and J are TRBV5-1 and TRBJ1-1; a weak D match, TRBD1 (5 bases). V lost 2 bases to trimming and J lost 4 bases, with 9 bases between them. CDR1 and CDR2 (germline): SGHRS, YFSETQ. This CDR3 comprises 13 residues. The CDR3 sequence is CASSLSRGTEAFF. CDR3 coding DNA: TGCGCCAGCAGCTTATCGAGGGGCACTGAAGCTTTCTTT.

This rearrangement joins TRBV5-5 to TRBJ1-2; 11 bases are a match to TRBD1. The V segment lost 4 bases and the J segment 10 bases; nucleotides outside the gene matches: 9. CDR3 length: 14 amino acids. The germline CDR1 and CDR2 sequences are SGHKS and YYEKEE (reference sequence). DNA for the CDR3: TGTGCCAGCAGCCCGTGGGGACAGGGGGACGTCTACACCTTC. Amino acids: CASSPWGQGDVYTF. Using reference TRBV5-5 and TRBJ1-2 for the parts outside the CDR3, the full variable domain is DAGVTQSPTHLIKTRGQQVTLRCSPISGHKSVSWYQQVLGQGPQFIFQYYEKEERGRGNFPDRFSARQFPNYSSELNVNALLLGDSALYLCASSPWGQGDVYTFGSGTRLTVV.

This clone was detected only once. The rearrangement links TRBV19 to TRBJ2-5; D possibly corresponds to TRBD1 (8 bases). The germline gives CDR1 LNHDA, CDR2 SQIVND (reference sequence). CDR3 size: 15 residues. Trimming left V 7 bases short and J 5 bases short, with 20 bases between. CDR3 nucleotide sequence: TGTGCCAGTACCCCGGACAGGGAGGGCTGGGAGACCCAGTACTTC. It codes for CASTPDREGWETQYF.